The T cell receptor beta chain under discussion was sequenced for a study of CD8+ T cells in alopecia areata. Findings and limits, study-wide: Tofacitinib significantly lowered scalp clonality and expanded CD8+ clones among the top 100. Scalp lesions, especially in alopecia totalis/universalis, had higher clonality than normal scalp. A large proportion of expanded lesional clones were detected persisting in scalp and blood during tofacitinib. Just one nonresponder means the tie between baseline CD8+ expansion and response stays uncertain.

As for this clone: Antigen: not known.

Treatment given: oral pan-JAK inhibitor, 5-10 mg twice daily. The CDR3 contains 16 residues. J lost 3 bases, V lost 6 bases, and 13 bases had no gene match. Germline V CDR1 and CDR2: SEHNR, FQNEAQ (reference sequence). Reverse transcribed after extraction, RNA yielded cDNA as the sequencing template. Using immunoSEQ multiplex PCR, the repertoire was profiled, and TCRdb retains in-frame clones only, with some absent. The table includes 35,000 to 45,000 clones, roughly 89% detected once. The sample consisted of CD8+ T cells sorted from blood, taken at week 24, from a patient treated with tofacitinib. The rearrangement uses TRBV7-9 and TRBJ2-5; 7 bases are shared with TRBD2. This TCR derives from a human donor with alopecia areata. The CDR3 DNA sequence: TGTGCCAGCAGGGACACGGGGACTACCACTGAAGAGACCCAGTACTTC. Its translation is CASRDTGTTTEETQYF. The full variable domain, rest sourced from reference TRBV7-9 and TRBJ2-5, is DTGVSQNPRHKITKRGQNVTFRCDPISEHNRLYWYRQTLGQGPEFLTYFQNEAQLEKSRLLSDRFSAERPKGSFSTLEIQRTEQGDSAMYLCASRDTGTTTEETQYFGPGTRLLVL.